These T cell receptor beta chains were read from a single sample in a study of blood T cell repertoires in COVID-19. The assay was immunoSEQ multiplex PCR, and TCRdb's table has in-frame clones only and misses some. The sample holds 270,000 or so clones, about 80% seen once. Material for sequencing was peripheral blood. All receptors derive from a human donor in a cohort sampled during active COVID-19. Each CDR3 is given with its conserved first and last residue. D genes are given only for firm matches. Some rows mark clone size as missing; the rest say once, few, many or name a class of expanded clone.

TRBJ1-4,NA,NA,TRBV4-2,TGTGCCAGCAGCCAAGATGGGGGGACCAAAAAACTGTTTTTT,CASSQDGGTKKLFF
TRBJ2-1,NA,TRBD2,TRBV5-4,TGTGCCAGCAGCTTGGGGCTAGCGGGAGACAATGAGCAGTTCTTC,CASSLGLAGDNEQFF
TRBJ2-2,NA,TRBD1,TRBV7-9,TGTGCCAGCAGCCCCCCGGACAGGGCCATCGGGGAGCTGTTTTTT,CASSPPDRAIGELFF
TRBJ2-6,NA,NA,TRBV5-8,TGTGCCAGCAGCTTCGGCAGGGTTCTCTCTGGGGCCAACGTCCTGACTTTC,CASSFGRVLSGANVLTF
TRBJ1-6,NA,NA,TRBV3-1/TRBV3-2,TGTGCCAGCAGCCAATCGGTCGGGGGGCAGGCACCCCTCCACTTT,CASSQSVGGQAPLHF
TRBJ2-7,NA,NA,TRBV28,TGTGCCATGAAGGACAGCCGATCCTACGAGCAGTACTTC,CAMKDSRSYEQYF
TRBJ2-3,NA,NA,TRBV12-3/TRBV12-4,TGTGCCAGCAGTTTACTAGGGGGTACGCAGTATTTT,CASSLLGGTQYF
TRBJ2-2,few,TRBD2,TRBV7-2,TGTGCCAGCAGCTTAGAATTGGCTAAGCGGGGGGGTAACACCGGGGAGCTGTTTTTT,CASSLELAKRGGNTGELFF
TRBJ2-1,NA,NA,TRBV6-6,TGTGCCAGCAGTTACGGCCGAGGCAATGAGCAGTTCTTC,CASSYGRGNEQFF
TRBJ1-1,few,TRBD1,TRBV6-6,TGTGCCAGCAGTTACAAGGGGGCTGACACTGAAGCTTTCTTT,CASSYKGADTEAFF
TRBJ2-5,NA,NA,TRBV6-1,TGTGCCAGCAGTCCACGGACGGGGTTGGAGACCCAGTACTTC,CASSPRTGLETQYF
TRBJ2-7,NA,NA,TRBV6-5,TGTGCCAGCAGTTGGCGGAGTCCCTACGAGCAGTACTTC,CASSWRSPYEQYF
TRBJ2-5,NA,TRBD1,TRBV7-3,TGTGCCAGCAGCGGCGGGACAGGGGAGACCCAGTACTTC,CASSGGTGETQYF
TRBJ2-3,NA,NA,TRBV29-1,TGCAGCGTGGAGAACAGGGGGGGAGGCACAGATACGCAGTATTTT,CSVENRGGGTDTQYF
TRBJ2-1,NA,TRBD1,TRBV10-2,TGCGCCAGCAGGGTTTCCGGGACAGAGACTTACAATGAGCAGTTCTTC,CASRVSGTETYNEQFF
TRBJ1-2,NA,TRBD1,TRBV29-1,TGCAGCGTTTTACCGGGACAGGCGATTTCCGGCTACACCTTC,CSVLPGQAISGYTF
TRBJ2-7,few,TRBD1,TRBV3-1/TRBV3-2,TGTGCCAGCAGCCGCACCGGGACAGGGCTTGCCGAGCAGTACTTC,CASSRTGTGLAEQYF
TRBJ2-1,NA,TRBD1,TRBV4-1,TGCGCCAGCAGCCTAAACAGGGGCGATGAGCAGTTCTTC,CASSLNRGDEQFF
TRBJ2-7,few,TRBD1,TRBV7-8,TGTGCCAGCAGCTTAGCGCTAGGGACAGGGGATTTGCAGTACTTC,CASSLALGTGDLQYF
TRBJ2-7,NA,NA,TRBV6-6,TGTGCCAGCAGTTTACAATCAAGCTACGAGCAGTACTTC,CASSLQSSYEQYF
TRBJ2-5,NA,TRBD2,TRBV11-2,TGTGCCAGCAGCTTTATCCCGGTAGCGGGAAAAGAGACCCAGTACTTC,CASSFIPVAGKETQYF
TRBJ2-7,NA,TRBD1,TRBV5-6,TGTGCCAGCAGCAGGACAGGGATAAAGGAGCAGTACTTC,CASSRTGIKEQYF
TRBJ1-2,NA,TRBD1,TRBV27,TGTGCCAGCAGCCTAGCGGGGACAGGAAACTATGGCTACACCTTC,CASSLAGTGNYGYTF
TRBJ1-4,NA,TRBD1,TRBV5-4,TGTGCCAGCAGCTTGGAACCAGGGGACAGTGAAAAACTGTTTTTT,CASSLEPGDSEKLFF
TRBJ2-3,once,TRBD1,TRBV7-2,TGTGCCAGCAGCTCCATGGGACAGCCAACGCAGTATTTT,CASSSMGQPTQYF
TRBJ1-2,NA,TRBD1,TRBV7-8,TGTGCCAGCAGCGTAGACCCCGGGACAGGGCGTAACTATGGCTACACCTTC,CASSVDPGTGRNYGYTF
TRBJ1-1,NA,NA,TRBV6-5,TGTGCCAGCAGGGACAGATTGAACACTGAAGCTTTCTTT,CASRDRLNTEAFF
TRBJ2-2,NA,NA,TRBV19,TGTGCCAGTAGCGGAGACACCGGGGAGCTGTTTTTT,CASSGDTGELFF
TRBJ2-2,NA,NA,TRBV5-5,TGTGCCAGCAGCCGGGCAGGGACGAACACCGGGGAGCTGTTTTTT,CASSRAGTNTGELFF
TRBJ1-4,NA,TRBD1,TRBV19,TGTGCCAGTAGTGTCGGGGACAGTCGAAATGAAAAACTGTTTTTT,CASSVGDSRNEKLFF
TRBJ2-7,NA,NA,TRBV3-1/TRBV3-2,TGTGCCAGCAGCCAAGAATGGGTCCAGGGTGATGGTTACGAGCAGTACTTC,CASSQEWVQGDGYEQYF
TRBJ1-1,NA,NA,TRBV6-1,TGTGCCAGCAGAAAGGGAGGTCGTCGGAGTGCTTTCTTT,CASRKGGRRSAFF
TRBJ2-2,NA,NA,TRBV2,TGTGCCAGCATCAGAAGGGGATCCGGGGAGCTGTTTTTT,CASIRRGSGELFF
TRBJ1-1,NA,NA,TRBV11-2,TGTGCCAGCAGCCCCCGGGGGAGAGCTTTGAACACTGAAGCTTTCTTT,CASSPRGRALNTEAFF
TRBJ2-4,NA,NA,TRBV12-3/TRBV12-4,TGTGCCAGCAGTTTCAGGACACCAAACATTCAGTACTTC,CASSFRTPNIQYF
TRBJ2-5,NA,TRBD2,TRBV5-1,TGCGCCAGCAGCCCAAGCGGGAGCTACCAAGAGACCCAGTACTTC,CASSPSGSYQETQYF
TRBJ1-1,NA,NA,TRBV6-2/TRBV6-3,TGTGCCAGCAGCCCCTTGGCGGGGATACAAAAGTACACTGAAGCTTTCTTT,CASSPLAGIQKYTEAFF
TRBJ2-1,once,NA,TRBV5-4,TGTGCCAGCAGCTTGGACAGCTACAATGAGCAGTTCTTC,CASSLDSYNEQFF
TRBJ1-1,NA,TRBD1,TRBV27,TGTGCCAGCAGTTTCGCAGGGGGCCGGACTGAAGCTTTCTTT,CASSFAGGRTEAFF